Listed below are T cell receptor beta chains from one sample, sequenced in a study of blood T cells in healthy people across ages. A single record per CDR3 protein comes from TCRdb applying MiXCR to the 5' RACE reads. The sample contains some 700,000 distinct CDR3 sequences, 22% of which appear only once. Source material: blood. The source is a man in his 70s in good health. Each CDR3 is given with its conserved first and last residue.

J gene	CDR3 length	V gene	CDR3 protein
NA	12	TRBV7-6	CASSQSRNEQFF
TRBJ1-1	17	TRBV12-3/TRBV12-4	CASSVDRGPSPNTEAFF
TRBJ1-2	16	TRBV5-1	CASSGPRGPTNYGYTF
TRBJ2-5	15	TRBV7-7	CASSLGQVIQETQYF
TRBJ2-1	15	TRBV5-1	CASSLVVVRDNEQFF
TRBJ2-5	13	TRBV6-2/TRBV6-3	CASRAGGPETQYF
TRBJ1-2	12	TRBV10-3	CAITPGDYGYTF
TRBJ1-1	15	TRBV11-2	CASSPKRGVITEAFF
TRBJ2-7	11	TRBV29-1	CSVRGGIEQYF
TRBJ1-2	11	TRBV6-6	CASSYDYGYTF
TRBJ2-1	16	TRBV6-5	CASSYSILGSYNEQFF
NA	16	TRBV7-2	CASSAPGTRTLNEQFF
TRBJ1-2	15	TRBV7-9	CASSLSGQANYGYTF
TRBJ2-6	15	TRBV12-3/TRBV12-4	CASSFWETGANVLTF
NA	16	TRBV5-1	CASSLVPSGMGDEQFF
NA	11	TRBV5-6	CASSLAAGQFF
TRBJ2-6	17	TRBV20-1	CSARGTEGASGANVLTF
TRBJ2-2	14	TRBV20-1	CSANGQAYTGELFF
TRBJ2-1	14	TRBV12-3/TRBV12-4	CASSPSGRYNEQFF
NA	12	TRBV29-1	CSVRQSSYEQYF
TRBJ1-4	14	TRBV7-9	CASSPTAFFEKLFF
TRBJ2-3	14	TRBV7-3	CASSLGQSGDTQYF
NA	12	TRBV10-3	CAIRDMVYEQFF
TRBJ2-1	17	TRBV13	CASSLGGQGASYNEQFF
TRBJ2-1	13	TRBV20-1	CSAEPGGSFEQFF
TRBJ2-2	19	TRBV7-9	CASSLFDEGPSGKTGELFF
TRBJ1-5	15	TRBV4-1	CASSQDRDSYQPQHF
TRBJ1-6	16	TRBV3-1	CASSQAPDGRNSPLHF
TRBJ2-5	18	TRBV12-3/TRBV12-4	CASSLGLAGIRGQETQYF
TRBJ1-4	15	TRBV18	CASSIGGSSNEKLFF
TRBJ2-5	15	TRBV15	CATSSNGQSQETQHF
TRBJ2-6	19	TRBV6-1	CASSEGLAWASSGANVLTF
TRBJ2-5	13	TRBV12-3/TRBV12-4	CASKTGMGETQYF
TRBJ1-4	13	TRBV12-3/TRBV12-4	CASSRRFNEKLFF
TRBJ2-4	13	TRBV3-1	CASRTSGRNIQYF
TRBJ2-1	12	TRBV20-1	CSASGRRNEQLF
TRBJ2-5	13	TRBV20-1	CSAHDLNQETQYF